This T cell receptor (beta chain) was identified during a study of blood T cell repertoires in COVID-19. Measured with immunoSEQ multiplex PCR; TCRdb has only the in-frame clones, and not every one. The sample records a few hundred thousand clones, around 80% being singletons. Sample: peripheral blood. This clonotype was obtained from a young woman with acute or convalescent COVID-19.

The CDR3 spells CASSPLDPPQGHTDTQYF. CDR3 bases: TGTGCCAGCAGTCCCCTTGACCCCCCACAGGGTCACACAGATACGCAGTATTTT. The genes are TRBV27 and TRBJ2-3; D perhaps matches TRBD1 (6 bases). The length of the CDR3 is 18 residues. Trimming removed 5 bases from V and 2 bases from J, with 23 bases in between. CDR1 and CDR2 from the germline V gene are MNHEY and SMNVEV (reference sequence).